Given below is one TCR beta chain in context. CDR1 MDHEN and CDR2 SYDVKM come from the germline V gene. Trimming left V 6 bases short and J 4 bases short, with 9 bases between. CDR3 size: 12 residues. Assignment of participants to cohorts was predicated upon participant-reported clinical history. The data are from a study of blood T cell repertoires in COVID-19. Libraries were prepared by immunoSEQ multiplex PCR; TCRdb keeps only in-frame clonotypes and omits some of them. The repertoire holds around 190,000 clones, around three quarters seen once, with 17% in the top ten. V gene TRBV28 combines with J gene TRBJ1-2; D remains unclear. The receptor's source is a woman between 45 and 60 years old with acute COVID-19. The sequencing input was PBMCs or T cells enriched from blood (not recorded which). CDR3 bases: TGTGCCAGCAGGCTCAACGGCTATGGCTACACCTTC. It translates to CASRLNGYGYTF.